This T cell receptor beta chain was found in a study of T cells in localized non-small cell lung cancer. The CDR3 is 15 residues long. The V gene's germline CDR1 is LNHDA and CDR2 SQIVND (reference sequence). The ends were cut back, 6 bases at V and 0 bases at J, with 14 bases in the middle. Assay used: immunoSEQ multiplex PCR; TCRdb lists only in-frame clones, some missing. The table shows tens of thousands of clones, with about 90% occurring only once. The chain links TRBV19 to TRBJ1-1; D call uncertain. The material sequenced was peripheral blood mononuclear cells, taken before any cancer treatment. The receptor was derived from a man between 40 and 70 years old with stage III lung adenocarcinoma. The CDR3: CASSLRGGMNTEAFF. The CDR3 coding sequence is TGTGCCAGTAGCTTACGGGGAGGGATGAACACTGAAGCTTTCTTT.